This T cell receptor beta chain was recovered during a study of OX40 agonist ivuxolimab in advanced cancers. Regarding the research as a whole: The costimulatory receptor OX40 (CD134) was targeted by ivuxolimab, a fully human IgG2 agonistic monoclonal antibody. The dose-escalation cohort was roughly 87% male with a mean age of about 58 years, ranging from 23 to 79. The paper describes the monotherapy dose-escalation part (N of about 47 patients) of the phase I trial of ivuxolimab. Prior anti-PD-1, anti-PD-L1 or anti-CTLA-4 therapy was permitted, and 40% of dose-escalation patients had received checkpoint inhibitors. Of the 50 or so patients in dose escalation, about 20 had hepatocellular carcinoma, about 15 had melanoma, 9 had renal cell carcinoma and 9 had head and neck cancer. Peripheral TCRbeta sequencing aimed to test whether ivuxolimab altered TCR sequence diversity and caused clonal T-cell expansion. Intravenous ivuxolimab was administered to patients every 2 weeks at six dose levels: 0.01, 0.1, 0.3, 1.5, 3 and 10 mg/kg. Partial responses were achieved by three dose-escalation patients, of whom one had hepatocellular carcinoma and two had cutaneous melanoma.

To sequence the TCRbeta CDR3 region, genomic DNA was isolated from the sorted cells. The immunoSEQ Assay was used to sequence the TCRbeta CDR3 regions. In its TCRdb copy, this immuneACCESS table keeps in-frame sequences only and misses some clones. Where compared with another copy, unresolved V genes explain less than half of these, and the others have no known cause. This sample holds 75,000 to 90,000 clones; 85% were observed only once. The ten largest clones represent under 3% of the sample. The trial excluded patients who had a history of autoimmune disease or who were on systemic immunosuppression. In every dose cohort, peripheral blood was drawn for TCR sequencing at baseline, cycle 4 day 1, and cycle 7 day 1. Samples were obtained from an open-label, multicenter, first-in-human phase I dose-escalation trial of ivuxolimab. Adults with locally advanced or metastatic melanoma, renal cell carcinoma, hepatocellular carcinoma or head and neck squamous cell carcinoma were enrolled in the trial. Before TCR sequencing, CD4+ T cells and CD8+ T cells from peripheral blood were sorted into separate populations.

On the study overall, not on this receptor specifically: In the 0.1-3.0 mg/kg groups, partial responders were among the patients with the lowest normalized peripheral clonal expansion, particularly in CD8+ T cells. The antigen specificity of the peripheral T cells that underwent clonal expansion was not determined. After ivuxolimab, expanded clones were on average more numerous among CD8+ T cells than among CD4+ T cells. Low levels of normalized T-cell clonal expansion were also seen in some nonresponding patients. At doses from 0.1 to 3.0 mg/kg, clonal expansion was seen in both CD4+ and CD8+ blood T cells between baseline and week 6.

As regards this clone: Its antigen target is currently unknown. Per-nucleotide qualities are absent, and no much larger clonotype sits a single base away.

Trimming removed 5 bases from V and 3 bases from J, leaving 11 bases between the germline ends. Counted from cysteine to phenylalanine, this CDR3 has 15 amino acids. Left in the record is the CDR3 DNA by itself, 45 bases read in frame from the first base. Sequences SEHNR (CDR1) and FQNEAQ (CDR2) are obtained from the germline V gene (reference sequence). This material consisted of CD4+ or CD8+ T cells sorted from blood, taken in a trial of the OX40 agonist ivuxolimab. The rearrangement combines TRBV7-9 with TRBJ1-6; tentative D gene TRBD1, with 5 bases matching. The receptor comes from an adult with an advanced solid tumor such as melanoma, head and neck, liver or kidney cancer. The bases are TGTGCCAGCAGCAAGGGGACGGACTATAATTCACCCCTCCACTTT. Translated, this gives CASSKGTDYNSPLHF.